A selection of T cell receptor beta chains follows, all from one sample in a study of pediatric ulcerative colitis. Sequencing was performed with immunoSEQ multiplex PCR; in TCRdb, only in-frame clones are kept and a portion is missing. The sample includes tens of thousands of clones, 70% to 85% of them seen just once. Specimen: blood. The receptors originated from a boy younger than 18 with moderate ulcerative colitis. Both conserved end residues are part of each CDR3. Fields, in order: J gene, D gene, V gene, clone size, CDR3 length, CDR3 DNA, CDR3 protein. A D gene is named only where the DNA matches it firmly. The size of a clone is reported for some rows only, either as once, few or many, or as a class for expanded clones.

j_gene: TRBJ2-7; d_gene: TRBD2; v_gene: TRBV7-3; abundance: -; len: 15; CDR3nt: TGTGCCAGCAGTCCGGGACTAGCGGGGGTGGGTGAGCAGTACTTC; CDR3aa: CASSPGLAGVGEQYF
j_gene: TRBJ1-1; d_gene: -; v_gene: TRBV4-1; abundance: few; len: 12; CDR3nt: TGCGCCAGCAGCCAGGGGAACACTGAAGCTTTCTTT; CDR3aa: CASSQGNTEAFF
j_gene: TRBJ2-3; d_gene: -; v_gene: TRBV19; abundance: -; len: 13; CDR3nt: TGTGCCAGTAGTCTCGGTCTCGCAGATACGCAGTATTTT; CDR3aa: CASSLGLADTQYF
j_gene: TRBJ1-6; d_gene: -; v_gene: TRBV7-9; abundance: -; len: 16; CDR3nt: TGTGCCAGCAGCTCCGGGACGGACAGATATAATTCACCCCTCCACTTT; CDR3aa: CASSSGTDRYNSPLHF
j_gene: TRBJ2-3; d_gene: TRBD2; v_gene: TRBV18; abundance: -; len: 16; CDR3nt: TGTGCCAGCTCACCTATAGCGGGAGTGGAAATAGATACGCAGTATTTT; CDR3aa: CASSPIAGVEIDTQYF
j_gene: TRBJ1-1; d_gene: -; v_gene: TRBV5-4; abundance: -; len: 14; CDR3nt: TGTGCCAGCAGTCAGACAGGACCCGTCACTGAAGCTTTCTTT; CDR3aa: CASSQTGPVTEAFF
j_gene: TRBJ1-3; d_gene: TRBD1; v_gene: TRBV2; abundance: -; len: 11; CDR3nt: TGTGCCAGCCGATGGGACAGGGGGATGAATTTT; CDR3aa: CASRWDRGMNF
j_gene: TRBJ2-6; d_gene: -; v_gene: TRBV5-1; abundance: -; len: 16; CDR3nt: TGCGCCAGCAGCTTCTGGAGGGCCTCTGGGGCCAACGTCCTGACTTTC; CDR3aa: CASSFWRASGANVLTF
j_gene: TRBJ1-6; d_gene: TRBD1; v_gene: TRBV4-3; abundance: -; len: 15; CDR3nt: TGCGCCAGCAGCCAAGACAGGGGGGTGGGTTCACCCCTCCACTTT; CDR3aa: CASSQDRGVGSPLHF
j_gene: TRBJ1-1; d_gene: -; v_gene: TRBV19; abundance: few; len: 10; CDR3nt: TGTGCCAGTAGCCCACCATACGCTTTCTTT; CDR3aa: CASSPPYAFF
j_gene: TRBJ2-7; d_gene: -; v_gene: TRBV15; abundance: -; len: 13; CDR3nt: TGTGCCACCAGCAGCCTTCAGGGGTACGAGCAGTACTTC; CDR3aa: CATSSLQGYEQYF
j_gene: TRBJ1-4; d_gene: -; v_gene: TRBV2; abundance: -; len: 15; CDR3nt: TGTGCCAGCAGTAGATCTCGGGGGCTTAATGAAAAACTGTTTTTT; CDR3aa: CASSRSRGLNEKLFF
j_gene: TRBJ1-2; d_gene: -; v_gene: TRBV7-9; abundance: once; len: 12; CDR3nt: TGTGCCAGCAGCTTAGACCCCGGTGGCTACACCTTC; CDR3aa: CASSLDPGGYTF
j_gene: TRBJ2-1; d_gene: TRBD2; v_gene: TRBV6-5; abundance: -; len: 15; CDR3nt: TGTGCCAGCAGTTCTAGCGGAAATCCTTACAATGAGCAGTTCTTC; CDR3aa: CASSSSGNPYNEQFF